The rows below give T cell receptor beta chains drawn from one sample of a study of T cells in Graves' hyperthyroidism and ophthalmopathy. TCRdb redid the calling of the multiplex PCR reads with MiXCR, one entry per CDR3 protein. Here the sample spans some 500,000 distinct CDR3 sequences, approximately 15% being singletons. The sequenced sample consisted of blood. The receptors here all came from a woman under 30 with Graves' hyperthyroidism. Both conserved end residues are part of each CDR3. A D gene is named only where the DNA matches it firmly. Clone size is stated in some rows and not others, as once, few, many or a class when expanded.

V	D	J	size	DNA	CDR3
TRBV2	NA	TRBJ1-2	many	TGTGCCAGCAGTGATGTACATGGAGTTGGAGGCTACACCTTC	CASSDVHGVGGYTF
TRBV7-8	NA	TRBJ1-2	many	TGTGCCAGCAGCTTAGCGGGGCAGTATGGCTACACCTTC	CASSLAGQYGYTF
TRBV6-5	TRBD1	TRBJ1-2	NA	TGTGCCACCCCGAGACAGGGAGACTATGGCTACACCTTC	CATPRQGDYGYTF
TRBV7-9	TRBD2	TRBJ2-1	many	TGTGCCAGCAGCTTAGCCCTCCAACTAGCGGGCACCTACAATGAGCAGTTCTTC	CASSLALQLAGTYNEQFF
TRBV28	TRBD1	TRBJ1-3	few	TGTGCCAGCAGTTTGTGGGGACAGGGTCTTGAGTCCACTGGAAACACCATATATTTT	CASSLWGQGLESTGNTIYF
TRBV10-2	NA	TRBJ2-1	NA	TGCGCCAGCAGCCTACCAGGGGTTTATGAGCAGTTCTTC	CASSLPGVYEQFF
TRBV3-1	TRBD1	TRBJ1-3	many	TGTGCCAGCAGTAAGGGACAGACCCACTCTGGAAACACCATATATTTT	CASSKGQTHSGNTIYF
TRBV6-5	NA	TRBJ1-6	many	TGTGCCAGCAGTTACCGGGATTTTCCTCCCCTCCACTTT	CASSYRDFPPLHF
TRBV6-6	NA	TRBJ2-1	many	TGTGCCAGCAGTTACTCCTCGACACAGGTTGAGCAGTTCTTC	CASSYSSTQVEQFF
TRBV9	NA	TRBJ2-1	many	TGTGCCAGCAGCGGTCGCACCGCGAGCGCGAGGAAAGTCTCCTACAATGAGCAGTTCTTC	CASSGRTASARKVSYNEQFF
TRBV5-1	TRBD1	TRBJ1-1	NA	TGCGCCAGCAGCTTCCAAGTTACGACAGGGTGGGTAGAGAGCACTGAAGCTTTCTTT	CASSFQVTTGWVESTEAFF
TRBV29-1	NA	TRBJ1-2	many	TGCAGCGTTGTTACATTTGAGGGGCCCAACTATGGCTACACCTTC	CSVVTFEGPNYGYTF
TRBV7-3	NA	TRBJ2-5	many	TGTGCCAGCAGCCAAGGAGGCCCAGAGACCCAGTACTTC	CASSQGGPETQYF
TRBV11-2	TRBD2	TRBJ2-1	many	TGTGCCAGCAGCTTAGATCTGGCGGGAGGGACCTACAATGAGCAGTTCTTC	CASSLDLAGGTYNEQFF
TRBV12-3/TRBV12-4	NA	TRBJ2-2	NA	TGTGCCAGCAGTACCTCCGGGGGGCCTGTCGGGGAGCTGTTTTTT	CASSTSGGPVGELFF
TRBV5-1	NA	TRBJ2-2	few	TGCGCCAGCAGCCAGGAGGCACGGAACACCGGGGAGCTGTTTTTT	CASSQEARNTGELFF
TRBV7-3	NA	TRBJ2-3	many	TGTGCCAGCAGCTCCCAAGCGAGCACAGATACGCAGTATTTT	CASSSQASTDTQYF
TRBV2	NA	TRBJ1-5	NA	TGTGCCAGCAGTGAAAATGGAAGGAGGCAGCCCCAGCATTTT	CASSENGRRQPQHF
TRBV7-3	TRBD2	TRBJ2-3	many	TGTGCCAGCAGCTTCGGAAGCGGGAGTGTAACAGATACGCAGTATTTT	CASSFGSGSVTDTQYF
TRBV11-2	NA	TRBJ1-5	many	TGTGCCAGCAGCTTAGGCAGGAATAGCAATCAGCCCCAGCATTTT	CASSLGRNSNQPQHF
TRBV12-3/TRBV12-4	NA	TRBJ1-1	few	TGTGCCAGCAGACTCACAGGGAACACTGAAGCTTTCTTT	CASRLTGNTEAFF
TRBV2	NA	TRBJ1-5	many	TGTGCCAGCAGCACAGAGGCGCGAGGGGATCAGCCCCAGCATTTT	CASSTEARGDQPQHF
TRBV6-5	NA	TRBJ1-1	many	TGTGCCAGCAGTTACGGCGGGGGGCGCGGCACTGAAGCTTTCTTT	CASSYGGGRGTEAFF
TRBV3-1	TRBD2	TRBJ2-3	many	TGTGCCAGCAGCCAAGCCCTCGGGACTAGCGGCAGCACAGATACGCAGTATTTT	CASSQALGTSGSTDTQYF
TRBV29-1	NA	TRBJ2-1	NA	TGCAGCGTTGATTTCACGGCCTCGGGCAATGAGCAGTTCTTC	CSVDFTASGNEQFF
TRBV30	NA	TRBJ1-1	many	TGTGCCTGGAGTGTGGGTTACGGGACTGACACTGAAGCTTTCTTT	CAWSVGYGTDTEAFF
TRBV28	NA	TRBJ1-1	many	TGTGCCAGCAGTTTTTCTAGGGTAGCCTTGATGAACACTGAAGCTTTCTTT	CASSFSRVALMNTEAFF
TRBV19	NA	TRBJ1-2	many	TGTGCCAGTACCTCGGACAGAGCCCATGGCTACACCTTC	CASTSDRAHGYTF
TRBV2	TRBD2	TRBJ2-5	once	TGTGCCAGCAGTGAAGGGCTAGCGGGCAACCAAGAGACCCAGTACTTC	CASSEGLAGNQETQYF
TRBV11-3	NA	TRBJ2-5	NA	TGTGCCAGCAGCTCGCCTACACGGGTCGCGGAGACCCAGTACTTC	CASSSPTRVAETQYF
TRBV3-1	NA	TRBJ1-1	many	TGTGCCAGCAGCCAAGGAGGGGGAACTGAAGCTTTCTTT	CASSQGGGTEAFF
TRBV10-3	NA	TRBJ1-4	NA	TGTGCCATCCGCCCCGGGGGGGGTAATGAAAAACTGTTTTTT	CAIRPGGGNEKLFF
TRBV18	TRBD2	TRBJ2-1	many	TGTGCCAGCTCACTCGCCGGGACTAGAGGAATCAATGAGCAGTTCTTC	CASSLAGTRGINEQFF
TRBV27	NA	TRBJ2-5	many	TGTGCCAGCACGGACGCCGGGAGATTAGAGACCCAGTACTTC	CASTDAGRLETQYF
TRBV7-9	TRBD2	TRBJ2-3	NA	TGTGCCAGCAGCTTGAGTCTAGCGGTGAGCACAGATACGCAGTATTTT	CASSLSLAVSTDTQYF
TRBV6-1	NA	TRBJ2-5	many	TGTGCCAGCACCGGTCCCCTGTACCAAGAGACCCAGTACTTC	CASTGPLYQETQYF